This T cell receptor (beta chain) was documented in a study of blood T cells in healthy people across ages. The CDR3 covers 15 residues. V was clipped by 7 bases and J by 1 base, with 19 bases between them. Germline-derived CDR1 and CDR2 are SQVTM and ANQGSEA. Alongside a J-beta primer mix, a sample-barcoded 5' primer served in a second PCR lasting 7 to 11 cycles. TCRdb fed the 5' RACE reads into MiXCR, producing one record per CDR3 protein. The sample holds 1.5 million to 2 million distinct CDR3 sequences, roughly 30% seen once. The sequence was collected from a woman younger than 45 in good health. This chain uses TRBV29-1 with TRBJ1-1; D might be TRBD1 (5 bases). The specimen sequenced was blood. The CDR3 DNA sequence: TGCAGCGGTCGCGGGGGAGGGGTAGCGAACACTGAAGCTTTCTTT. As protein: CSGRGGGVANTEAFF.